The 10 T cell receptor beta chains below come from one sample, sequenced in a study of glioma-infiltrating T cells. The iRepertoire nested amplicon-rescue multiplex PCR amplified TCR alpha and beta CDR3s from RNA. TCRdb used MiXCR to reprocess the multiplex PCR reads, holding one entry per CDR3 protein. The data hold tens of thousands of distinct CDR3 sequences, with about 25% observed a single time. Sequencing input: glioma tissue, nonneoplastic brain tissue, or PBMCs (not recorded which). The receptors here all came from a human donor with low-grade glioma or glioblastoma, undergoing nonglioma brain surgery, or in good health (not recorded which).

This clonotype appeared many times. The chain employs TRBV19 and TRBJ2-3, with D possibly matching TRBD2 (5 bases). Trimming cost V 5 bases and J 2 bases, with 11 bases left between them. CDR1 is LNHDA and CDR2 is SQIVND in the germline V gene (reference sequence). The CDR3 has 14 amino acids. The CDR3 coding sequence is TGTGCCAGTAGTCCCGGACTCTTCACAGATACGCAGTATTTT. It codes for CASSPGLFTDTQYF.

This sequence joins TRBV3-1 and TRBJ2-7; TRBD2 agrees at 12 bases. J lost 6 bases, V lost 4 bases, and 10 bases had no gene match. Germline V CDR1 and CDR2: LGHDT, YNNKEL (reference sequence). CDR3 length: 16 amino acids. The CDR3 spells CASSRVPGLAGVEQYF. CDR3 nucleotide sequence: TGTGCCAGCAGCCGCGTACCGGGACTAGCGGGTGTCGAGCAGTACTTC.

This clonotype showed up many times. The CDR3 DNA reads as TGTGCCAGCAGTTACTCATATCGACAGGGTACAGATACGCAGTATTTT. Protein product: CASSYSYRQGTDTQYF. V gene TRBV6-5 combines with J gene TRBJ2-3; the match to TRBD1 covers 7 bases. CDR3 length: 16 amino acids. V was pared by 0 bases and J by 3 bases, with 6 bases of the junction left unmatched. CDR1 is MNHEY and CDR2 is SVGAGI in the germline V gene.

This clonotype was seen at least ten times. The chain has TRBV12-3 or TRBV12-4 and TRBJ1-6; D call uncertain. The CDR3 runs to 12 residues. Trimming took off 6 bases at V and 0 bases at J, with 0 bases between the two ends. CDR3 in amino acids: CASSSYNSPLHF. In DNA, the CDR3 is TGTGCCAGCAGCTCCTATAATTCACCCCTCCACTTT.

The rearrangement joins TRBV7-2 to TRBJ2-7; D gene ambiguous. Trimming removed 5 bases from V and 0 bases from J, with 17 bases in between. The CDR3 is made up of 16 amino acids. CDR1 and CDR2 (germline): SGHTA, FQGNSA. The CDR3, as DNA: TGTGCCAGCAGCACTTCCCAGAGATTCTACTCCTACGAGCAGTACTTC. Protein product: CASSTSQRFYSYEQYF.

This clonotype was recorded at least ten times. The V call is TRBV20-1, the J call TRBJ2-5; 7 bases are shared with TRBD1. Germline-derived CDR1 and CDR2 are DFQATT and SNEGSKA (reference sequence). The CDR3 length is 13 residues. With V trimmed by 1 base and J by 4 bases, 3 bases remained unmatched. The CDR3 sequence: CSARGQGRETQYF. The DNA for the CDR3 is TGCAGTGCTAGAGGACAGGGTAGAGAGACCCAGTACTTC.

Ten or more counts support this clonotype. The rearrangement uses TRBV6-1 and TRBJ2-7, with TRBD2 matching 13 bases. The CDR3 loop spans 18 amino acids. V lost 10 bases to trimming and J lost 6 bases; unmatched junction nucleotides: 21. Per the germline V gene, CDR1 is MNHNS and CDR2 is SASEGT. The CDR3 sequence is CATTKGGVRTSGSGEQYF. CDR3 nucleotide sequence: TGTGCCACCACCAAGGGGGGGGTCAGGACTAGCGGGAGTGGCGAGCAGTACTTC.

The table lists this clonotype with many counts. The chain recombines TRBV20-1 with TRBJ2-3; weak D call: TRBD2 (6 bases). From germline, CDR1 is DFQATT and CDR2 SNEGSKA (reference sequence). Trimming removed 1 base from V and 7 bases from J, with 27 bases in between. CDR3 length equals 18 residues. CDR3 DNA sequence: TGCAGTGCTAGAGGGACTACCCTTCTCGGCTTGGTGGCTTATACGCAGTATTTT. Translated, it gives CSARGTTLLGLVAYTQYF.

This clonotype was seen at least ten times. The CDR3 region has the DNA TGTGCCAGCAGCTTAGGATTTTTGGACAATGAGCAGTTCTTC. It yields the protein CASSLGFLDNEQFF. This chain joins TRBV7-6 and TRBJ2-1, with D uncertain. Germline assignment: CDR1 SGHVS and CDR2 FNYEAQ. Deletions cut 1 base from V and 5 bases from J, with 9 bases between. The CDR3 extends over 14 amino acids.

Notes on this clonotype: A much larger clone lies one base from this, so it may be a read error. The chain has TRBV2 and TRBJ1-2; TRBD1 might be the D (6 bases). The ends were cut back, 6 bases at V and 8 bases at J, with 16 bases in the middle. The germline V gene encodes CDR1 SNHLY and CDR2 FYNNEI. The CDR3 has 13 amino acids. The CDR3 DNA reads TGTGCCAGCAGCTTCGGCAGGGACAACGGCTACACCTTC. It codes for CASSFGRDNGYTF.